The 30 T cell receptor beta chains below come from one sample, sequenced in a study of blood T cell repertoires in COVID-19 (dated by TCRdb to about 2020). The library was built by means of the immunoSEQ multiplex PCR assay. TCRdb obtained this table from immuneACCESS and retained in-frame rearrangements with V and J assigned. These tables miss some clones; where compared with another copy, unresolved V genes account for less than half of the shortfall, and the remainder is unexplained. Present in this sample are fewer than 200,000 clones, 85% to 90% of which were seen just once. Roughly 7.7% of the sample lies in the top ten. Input material: peripheral blood. The receptor set was obtained from a woman between 55 and 75 years old with acute or convalescent COVID-19.

The rearrangement uses TRBV5-1 and TRBJ1-2; TRBD1 is a possible D gene (5 bases). From germline, CDR1 is SGHRS and CDR2 YFSETQ. This CDR3 is 15 amino acids long. Trimming cost V 0 bases and J 3 bases, with 12 bases left between them. CDR3 nucleotide sequence: TGCGCCAGCAGCTTGGTTACAGGAGGGGACTATGGCTACACCTTC. Protein sequence: CASSLVTGGDYGYTF.

The chain carries TRBV5-6 and TRBJ2-5; possibly TRBD2 for D (6 bases). The CDR3 is 14 residues long. Trimming shortened V by 2 bases and J by 2 bases, and 10 bases separated the two germline ends. Germline V lookup: CDR1 SGHDT, CDR2 YYEEEE. The CDR3 region is CASSFGLTQETQYF. The CDR3 region has the DNA TGTGCCAGCAGCTTCGGACTAACTCAAGAGACCCAGTACTTC. Based on the CDR3 plus reference TRBV5-6 and TRBJ2-5, the full variable domain is DAGVTQSPTHLIKTRGQQVTLRCSPKSGHDTVSWYQQALGQGPQFIFQYYEEEERQRGNFPDRFSGHQFPNYSSELNVNALLLGDSALYLCASSFGLTQETQYFGPGTRLLVL.

The CDR3 spells CASSVGGTYNEQFF. The CDR3 nucleotides read TGTGCCAGCAGCGTAGGCGGGACCTACAATGAGCAGTTCTTC. The gene calls are TRBV9 and TRBJ2-1; the D gene is possibly TRBD2 (6 bases). The CDR3 extends over 14 amino acids. The germline V gene has CDR1 SGDLS and CDR2 YYNGEE. The V end was cut by 0 bases, the J end by 2 bases, with 6 bases between.

The rearrangement links TRBV3-1 (or the pseudogene TRBV3-2) to TRBJ2-3, with 7 bases identical to TRBD2. With V trimmed by 4 bases and J by 5 bases, 6 bases remained unmatched. CDR1 and CDR2 (germline): LGHDT, YNNKEL (reference sequence). The CDR3 sequence is 14 residues long. CDR3: CASSPRVAGDTQYF. The CDR3 DNA reads as TGTGCCAGCAGCCCGAGAGTAGCGGGAGATACGCAGTATTTT.

The V call is TRBV5-1, the J call TRBJ1-2; 7 bases line up with TRBD1. Germline CDR1 is SGHRS and CDR2 is YFSETQ. V trimming: 4 bases; J trimming: 4 bases; junction bases outside the gene matches: 7. The CDR3 sequence is 14 residues long. Here the CDR3 reads CASSAQGTAYGYTF. The DNA for the CDR3 is TGCGCCAGCAGCGCACAAGGGACAGCCTATGGCTACACCTTC.

This clone has a single count. This sequence joins TRBV30 and TRBJ1-6; a weak D match, TRBD1 (6 bases). From germline, CDR1 is GTSNPN and CDR2 SVGIG (reference sequence). V lost 4 bases and J lost 7, with 11 bases in between. CDR3 length equals 13 residues. CDR3 region: CAWMGQGNSPLHF. In nucleotides, the CDR3 is TGTGCCTGGATGGGCCAGGGGAATTCACCCCTCCACTTT.

The V and J genes are TRBV21-1 and TRBJ1-1; the table's D call, TRBD1, was not checked against the DNA. TRBV21-1 is assigned pseudogene status. The CDR3 runs to 16 residues. This chain's CDR3 is CASSNSAPGTPQCSFF. The CDR3 DNA reads TGTGCCAGCAGCAATTCTGCTCCCGGGACACCGCAATGCTCCTTCTTT.

The chain links TRBV4-2 to TRBJ1-2, with TRBD1 as a possible D gene (5 bases). CDR3 length equals 13 residues. V was pared by 1 base and J by 8 bases, with 11 bases between. The germline CDR1 and CDR2 sequences are LGHNA and YNFKEQ. This chain's CDR3 is CASSQGQRTGYTF. The CDR3 nucleotides are TGTGCCAGCAGCCAAGGACAGAGGACCGGCTACACCTTC.

CDR3 in DNA: TGTGCCAGCGGGTTCAGGGGTTCTGAAGCTTTCTTT. It specifies CASGFRGSEAFF. The V and J genes are TRBV6-5 and TRBJ1-1, with D possibly matching TRBD1 (6 bases). CDR3 length: 12 residues. Germline assignment: CDR1 MNHEY and CDR2 SVGAGI. V was clipped by 8 bases and J by 6 bases, with 13 bases between them.

The sample holds one count of this clone. The V gene is TRBV30, the J gene TRBJ1-1; D is undetermined. This CDR3 contains 13 residues. The germline V and J ends were trimmed by 2 bases and 1 base, with 8 bases remaining between them. Germline V gives CDR1 GTSNPN, CDR2 SVGIG (reference sequence). The chain's CDR3 is CAWSKNKNTEAFF. In DNA, the CDR3 is TGTGCCTGGAGTAAGAACAAGAACACTGAAGCTTTCTTT.

This chain connects TRBV28 to TRBJ2-1; 7 nucleotides agree with TRBD2. J lost 6 bases, V lost 10 bases, and 9 bases had no gene match. This CDR3 spans 13 amino acids. Germline-derived CDR1 and CDR2 are MDHEN and SYDVKM. CDR3 nucleotides: TGTGCCACTTCGACTAGCACTTCCAATGAGCAGTTCTTC. It yields the protein CATSTSTSNEQFF.

The V gene is TRBV24-1, the J gene TRBJ2-5, with 10 bases that match TRBD2. Unmatched junction bases numbered 3, after V lost 3 bases and J lost 0 bases. The germline V gene has CDR1 KGHDR and CDR2 SFDVKD. The CDR3 has 16 residues. Written as DNA, the CDR3 is TGTGCCACCAGTGATCCCGGACTAGCGGACCAAGAGACCCAGTACTTC. This translates into CATSDPGLADQETQYF.

The V call is TRBV9, the J call TRBJ2-3; possible D gene TRBD2, 5 bases. The germline V gene has CDR1 SGDLS and CDR2 YYNGEE. The CDR3 spans 14 residues. Trimming shortened V by 6 bases and J by 6 bases, and 17 bases separated the two germline ends. This chain's CDR3 is CASTPRLAGDTQYF. The CDR3 nucleotides are TGTGCCAGCACCCCAAGGCTAGCTGGGGATACGCAGTATTTT.

V and J are TRBV3-1 (or the pseudogene TRBV3-2) and TRBJ1-6, with TRBD1 matching 8 bases. Germline-derived CDR1 and CDR2 are LGHDT and YNNKEL (reference sequence). The CDR3 consists of 18 residues. The junction had 8 bases not matched to a gene; V was cut back by 1 base and J by 3 bases. The CDR3 DNA follows: TGTGCCAGCAGCCAAGTTGGAGGGACAGGAGGCTATAATTCACCCCTCCACTTT. Its protein product is CASSQVGGTGGYNSPLHF.

The sample holds one count of this clone. The V call is TRBV21-1, the J call TRBJ2-3; the tabulated D call, TRBD1, remains unverified against the DNA. TRBV21-1 constitutes a pseudogene. The CDR3 loop spans 17 amino acids. DNA for the CDR3: TGTGCCAGCAGCAAAAAGCCCACAGGGGTCCGCACAGATACGCAGTATTTT. Protein sequence: CASSKKPTGVRTDTQYF.

This chain links TRBV28 with TRBJ2-3; 8 positions agree with TRBD2. CDR3 length: 17 amino acids. Germline V gene data show CDR1 as MDHEN and CDR2 as SYDVKM. V was pared by 6 bases and J by 2 bases, with 13 bases of the junction left unmatched. In nucleotides, the CDR3 is TGTGCCAGCAGCCGCCCCAGCGGGAGTGGGGTCACAGATACGCAGTATTTT. Protein sequence: CASSRPSGSGVTDTQYF.

The J gene is TRBJ1-1, the V gene TRBV10-2; 7 bases are a match to TRBD1. CDR1 is WSHSY and CDR2 is SAAADI in the germline V gene. This CDR3 is built from 13 residues. With 6 bases clipped from V and 6 bases from J, the junction kept 7 bases outside the gene matches. The CDR3 is CASSRQGFSEAFF. The DNA of the CDR3 is TGCGCCAGCAGCAGACAGGGTTTTTCTGAAGCTTTCTTT.

V usage is TRBV3-1 (or the pseudogene TRBV3-2) and J usage is TRBJ1-1; D not resolved. Trimming pared 1 base from V and 1 base from J, leaving 13 bases between. Germline V lookup: CDR1 LGHDT, CDR2 YNNKEL (reference sequence). The CDR3 runs to 16 residues. The CDR3 DNA follows: TGTGCCAGCAGCCAAGTAACGCGGCGGCAGAACACTGAAGCTTTCTTT. Encoded protein: CASSQVTRRQNTEAFF.

The chain carries TRBV12-3 or TRBV12-4 and TRBJ1-2, with 7 bases lining up with TRBD1. The ends lost 5 bases at V and 3 bases at J; junction bases unmatched: 0. CDR3 length: 12 residues. CDR3 sequence reads: CASSGTDYGYTF. DNA of the CDR3: TGTGCCAGCAGTGGGACAGACTATGGCTACACCTTC.

The rearrangement uses TRBV2 and TRBJ1-2; 7 bases agree with TRBD1. Trimming removed 6 bases from V and 2 bases from J; junction bases left unmatched: 12. The CDR3 totals 16 residues. Germline V CDR1 and CDR2: SNHLY, FYNNEI. The CDR3: CASRTPGNRGNYGYTF. As DNA, the CDR3 is TGTGCCAGCAGGACCCCAGGGAACAGGGGAAACTATGGCTACACCTTC.

A note on this clone: Distinct nucleotide sequences in the sample also encode this CDR3. This chain uses TRBV12-3 or TRBV12-4 with TRBJ2-5; the D gene is possibly TRBD2 (6 bases). This CDR3 comprises 13 residues. Deletions cut 6 bases from V and 5 bases from J, with 13 bases between. CDR3 nucleotide sequence: TGTGCCAGCAGCTTTAACCGGGAGGAGACCCAGTACTTC. Translation: CASSFNREETQYF.

This clone was counted once. The rearrangement links TRBV5-1 to TRBJ2-5; 9 bases match TRBD2. The CDR3 extends over 16 amino acids. V lost 0 bases, J lost 1 base, and 4 bases stayed unmatched. Germline assignment: CDR1 SGHRS and CDR2 YFSETQ. As DNA, the CDR3 is TGCGCCAGCAGCTTGGCGGCTAGCGGGGCCCAAGAGACCCAGTACTTC. It specifies CASSLAASGAQETQYF.

The chain uses TRBV3-1 (or the pseudogene TRBV3-2) and TRBJ2-2; 10 bases align to TRBD2. J was trimmed by 5 bases and V by 0 bases; bases with no gene match: 6. Germline CDR1 LGHDT, CDR2 YNNKEL (reference sequence). The CDR3 contains 17 residues. CDR3 residues: CASSQDSLAGVTGELFF. The CDR3 DNA reads TGTGCCAGCAGCCAAGATAGTCTAGCGGGAGTAACCGGGGAGCTGTTTTTT.

The CDR3, as DNA: TGTGCCAGCAGGGGGCCGGGGGTATATGGCTACACCTTC. The encoded protein is CASRGPGVYGYTF. The genes are TRBV5-4 and TRBJ1-2; maybe TRBD1 (5 bases). CDR1 is SGHNT, CDR2 YYREEE, per germline (reference sequence). V lost 5 bases and J lost 5, with 13 bases in between. The CDR3 length is 13 residues.

This clone was seen a single time. The chain links TRBV5-5 to TRBJ1-2; no reliable D call. The V gene lost 0 bases and the J gene lost 9 bases, with 12 bases spanning the gap. CDR1 and CDR2 from the germline V gene are SGHKS and YYEKEE (reference sequence). The CDR3 contains 13 residues. The CDR3: CASSLAEGMSYTF. CDR3 sequence (DNA): TGTGCCAGCAGCTTGGCTGAGGGTATGAGCTACACCTTC. Drawing the rest from reference TRBV5-5 and TRBJ1-2, the complete variable domain is DAGVTQSPTHLIKTRGQQVTLRCSPISGHKSVSWYQQVLGQGPQFIFQYYEKEERGRGNFPDRFSARQFPNYSSELNVNALLLGDSALYLCASSLAEGMSYTFGSGTRLTVV.

The rearrangement joins TRBV7-8 to TRBJ2-3, with 9 bases that match TRBD2. V shed 1 base, J shed 1 base, and the junction held 6 bases outside the gene matches. Germline V CDR1 and CDR2: SGHVS, FQNEAQ. The CDR3 length is 17 residues. The CDR3 region is CASSLGPAGGRTDTQYF. The CDR3 nucleotides read TGTGCCAGCAGCTTAGGGCCAGCGGGAGGTCGCACAGATACGCAGTATTTT.

The V and J genes are TRBV19 and TRBJ1-1, with a possible D match to TRBD1 (5 bases). Deletions cut 2 bases from V and 6 bases from J, with 16 bases between. Germline values: CDR1 LNHDA, CDR2 SQIVND (reference sequence). This CDR3 contains 15 residues. CDR3 in amino acids: CASSITWGRRSEAFF. The DNA of the CDR3 is TGTGCCAGTAGTATAACCTGGGGCAGGAGATCTGAAGCTTTCTTT.

CDR3 residues: CASSLGGARGNQPQHF. The CDR3 DNA reads TGTGCCAGCAGTTTAGGGGGGGCACGTGGCAATCAGCCCCAGCATTTT. V and J are TRBV28 and TRBJ1-5; weak D call: TRBD1 (6 bases). V lost 2 bases and J 2 bases, leaving 13 bases between the germline ends. This CDR3 comprises 16 residues. Germline V gene data show CDR1 as MDHEN and CDR2 as SYDVKM.

The V gene is TRBV3-1 (or the pseudogene TRBV3-2), the J gene TRBJ1-6; D is unclear. Trimming removed 4 bases at V and 13 bases at J, with 8 bases between. The CDR3 consists of 11 residues. CDR1 and CDR2 (germline): LGHDT, YNNKEL (reference sequence). CDR3 DNA: TGTGCCAGCAGCCCCTCCGGGCCCCTCCACTTT. It specifies CASSPSGPLHF.

The CDR3 here is CASSSDRPEAFF. The CDR3, as DNA: TGTGCCAGCAGCTCCGACAGACCTGAAGCTTTCTTT. This rearrangement joins TRBV28 to TRBJ1-1; D is possibly TRBD1 (5 bases). Germline V gene sequence: CDR1 MDHEN, CDR2 SYDVKM. With 6 bases removed from V and 6 bases from J, the gap between germline ends came to 11 bases. CDR3 length: 12 residues.